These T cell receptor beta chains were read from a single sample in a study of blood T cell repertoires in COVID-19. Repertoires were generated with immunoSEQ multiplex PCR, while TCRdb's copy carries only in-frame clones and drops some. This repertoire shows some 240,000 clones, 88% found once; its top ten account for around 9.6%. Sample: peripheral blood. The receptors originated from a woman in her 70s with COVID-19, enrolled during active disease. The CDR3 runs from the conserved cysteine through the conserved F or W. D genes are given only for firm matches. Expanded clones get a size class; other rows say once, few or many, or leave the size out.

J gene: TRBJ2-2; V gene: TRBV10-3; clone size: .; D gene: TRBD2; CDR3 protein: CAIREGGTGELFF; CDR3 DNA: TGTGCCATCCGGGAGGGTGGGACCGGGGAGCTGTTTTTT
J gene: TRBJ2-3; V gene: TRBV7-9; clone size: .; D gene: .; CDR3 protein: CASSLVSPTTDTQYF; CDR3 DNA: TGTGCCAGCAGCTTAGTTAGTCCTACCACAGATACGCAGTATTTT
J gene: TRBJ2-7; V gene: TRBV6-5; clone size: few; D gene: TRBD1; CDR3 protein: CASSRTGISYEQYF; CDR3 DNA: TGTGCCAGCAGCAGGACAGGGATCTCCTACGAGCAGTACTTC
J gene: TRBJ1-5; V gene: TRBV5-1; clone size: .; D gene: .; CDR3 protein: CASSLGDTPGHQPQHF; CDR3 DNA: TGCGCCAGCAGCTTGGGGGACACCCCTGGGCATCAGCCCCAGCATTTT
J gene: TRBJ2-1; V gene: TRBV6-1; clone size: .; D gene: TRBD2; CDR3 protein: CASSERRTSGIRDEQFF; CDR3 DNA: TGTGCCAGCAGTGAACGTCGGACTAGCGGGATTCGGGATGAGCAGTTCTTC
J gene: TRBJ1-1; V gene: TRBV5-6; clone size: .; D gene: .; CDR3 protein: CASSKGQPNTEAFF; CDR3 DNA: TGTGCCAGCAGCAAAGGACAGCCGAACACTGAAGCTTTCTTT
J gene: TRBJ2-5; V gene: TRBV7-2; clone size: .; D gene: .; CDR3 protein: CASSLAGRGLGTQYF; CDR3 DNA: TGTGCCAGCAGCTTAGCGGGGCGGGGGCTGGGGACCCAGTACTTC
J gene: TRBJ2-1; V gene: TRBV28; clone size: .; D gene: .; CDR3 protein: CASSLRAFKGNEQFF; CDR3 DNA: TGTGCCAGCAGTTTACGCGCATTCAAGGGGAATGAGCAGTTCTTC
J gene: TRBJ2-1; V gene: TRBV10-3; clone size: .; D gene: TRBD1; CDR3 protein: CAISDPGTGQFF; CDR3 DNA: TGTGCCATCAGTGACCCCGGGACAGGGCAGTTCTTC
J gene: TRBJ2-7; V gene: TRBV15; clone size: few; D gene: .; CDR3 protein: CATSRGRTVVYEQYF; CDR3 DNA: TGTGCCACCAGCAGAGGTAGGACAGTCGTTTACGAGCAGTACTTC
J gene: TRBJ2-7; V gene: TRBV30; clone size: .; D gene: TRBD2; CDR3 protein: CAWSDRIAGQYF; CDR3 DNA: TGTGCCTGGAGTGATCGAATAGCGGGGCAGTACTTC
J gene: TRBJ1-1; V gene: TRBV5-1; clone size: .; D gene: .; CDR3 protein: CASSSPLTEEAFF; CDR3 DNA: TGCGCCAGCAGCTCTCCCCTTACAGAGGAAGCTTTCTTT
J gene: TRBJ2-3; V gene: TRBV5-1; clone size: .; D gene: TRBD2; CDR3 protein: CASRAGPSTDTQYF; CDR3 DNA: TGCGCCAGCCGAGCGGGACCTAGCACAGATACGCAGTATTTT
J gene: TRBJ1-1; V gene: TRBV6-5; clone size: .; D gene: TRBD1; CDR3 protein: CASSTGQRGYTEAFF; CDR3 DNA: TGTGCCAGCAGTACGGGACAGAGAGGTTACACTGAAGCTTTCTTT
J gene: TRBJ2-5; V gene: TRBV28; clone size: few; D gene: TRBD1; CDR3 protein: CASRPGTAYQETQYF; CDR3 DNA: TGTGCCAGCAGGCCCGGGACAGCGTACCAAGAGACCCAGTACTTC
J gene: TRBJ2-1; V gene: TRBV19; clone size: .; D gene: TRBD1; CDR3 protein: CASSTGQYNEQFF; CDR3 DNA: TGTGCCAGTAGTACGGGACAGTACAATGAGCAGTTCTTC
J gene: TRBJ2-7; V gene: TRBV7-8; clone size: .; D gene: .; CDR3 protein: CASSLVLEAGAIYEQYF; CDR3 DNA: TGTGCCAGCAGCTTAGTTCTTGAGGCAGGGGCGATCTACGAGCAGTACTTC
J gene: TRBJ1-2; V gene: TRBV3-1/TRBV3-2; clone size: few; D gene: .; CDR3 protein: CASSQNSAGASGYTF; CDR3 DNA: TGTGCCAGCAGCCAAAATTCAGCGGGGGCATCTGGCTACACCTTC
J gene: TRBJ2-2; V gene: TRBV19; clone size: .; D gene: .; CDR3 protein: CASSIDPGSTGELFF; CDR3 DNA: TGTGCCAGTAGTATAGATCCAGGGTCCACCGGGGAGCTGTTTTTT
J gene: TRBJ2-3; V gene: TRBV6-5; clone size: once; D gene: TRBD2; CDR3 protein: CASSYGREWGVDTQYF; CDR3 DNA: TGTGCCAGCAGTTATGGGCGGGAGTGGGGGGTAGATACGCAGTATTTT
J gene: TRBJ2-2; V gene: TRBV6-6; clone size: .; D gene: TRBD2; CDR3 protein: CASRGTSGRGAGELFF; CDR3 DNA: TGTGCCAGCAGAGGGACTAGCGGGAGAGGGGCCGGGGAGCTGTTTTTT
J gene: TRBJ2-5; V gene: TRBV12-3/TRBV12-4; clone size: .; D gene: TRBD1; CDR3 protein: CASSLDRGETQYF; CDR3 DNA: TGTGCCAGCAGTTTAGACAGGGGAGAGACCCAGTACTTC
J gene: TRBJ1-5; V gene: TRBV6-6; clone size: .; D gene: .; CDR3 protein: CASSYAFDGDQPQHF; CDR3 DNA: TGTGCCAGCAGTTACGCGTTTGATGGTGATCAGCCCCAGCATTTT